The 19 T cell receptor beta chains below were found in one sample sequenced in a study of blood T cell repertoires in COVID-19. Sequencing was performed with immunoSEQ multiplex PCR; in TCRdb, only in-frame clones are kept and a portion is missing. The sample yields hundreds of thousands of clones, about 84% seen once. The specimen sequenced was PBMCs or T cells enriched from blood (not recorded which). The receptors originated from a woman aged 45 to 65 who had recovered from COVID-19.

The gene calls are TRBV2 and TRBJ1-4, with D uncertain. Germline V CDR1 and CDR2: SNHLY, FYNNEI. The CDR3 length is 13 residues. Trimming left V 3 bases short and J 8 bases short, with 10 bases between. The CDR3: CASSDTGFEKLFF. For the CDR3, the DNA is TGTGCCAGCAGTGACACGGGTTTCGAAAAACTGTTTTTT.

The rearrangement joins TRBV7-3 to TRBJ2-3, with D unclear. V was trimmed by 2 bases and J by 3 bases, leaving 6 bases between them. The CDR3 length is 13 residues. The germline V gene has CDR1 SGHTA and CDR2 FQGTGA. The CDR3 DNA reads as TGTGCCAGCAGCTTAGGCCCTACAGATACGCAGTATTTT. Translated: CASSLGPTDTQYF.

This rearrangement joins TRBV9 to TRBJ1-6, with TRBD1 matching over 7 bases. Germline V gene lookup returns CDR1 SGDLS and CDR2 YYNGEE. V lost 2 bases, J lost 6 bases, and 5 bases stayed unmatched. The CDR3 is 15 residues long. The CDR3 spells CASSVKGQPNSPLHF. In nucleotides, the CDR3 is TGTGCCAGCAGCGTCAAGGGACAGCCTAATTCACCCCTCCACTTT.

The chain couples TRBV27 to TRBJ1-6; 8 positions match TRBD1. This CDR3 comprises 14 residues. Per the germline V gene, CDR1 is MNHEY and CDR2 is SMNVEV (reference sequence). Trimming cost V 7 bases and J 7 bases; bases outside gene matches: 6. The CDR3 DNA reads as TGTGCCAGCACCATCTACAGGGGGAATTCACCCCTCCACTTT. Translating it yields CASTIYRGNSPLHF.

This chain uses TRBV18 with TRBJ1-2; 8 bases match TRBD1. The CDR3 is 16 amino acids. The junction had 8 bases not matched to a gene; V was cut back by 4 bases and J by 1 base. Germline V gene data show CDR1 as KGHSH and CDR2 as LQKENI. Here the CDR3 reads CASSQMGQALNYGYTF. The CDR3, as DNA: TGTGCCAGCTCACAAATGGGACAGGCCCTTAACTATGGCTACACCTTC.

This chain uses TRBV5-1 with TRBJ2-1; D might be TRBD2 (5 bases). The CDR3 is 17 amino acids. Germline CDR1 SGHRS, CDR2 YFSETQ. V shed 6 bases and J shed 5 bases, with 24 bases lying between them. The CDR3 nucleotides are TGCGCCAGCAAATGGTCGGGCAGGAGGATGATAAACAATGAGCAGTTCTTC. Its protein product is CASKWSGRRMINNEQFF.

CDR3 DNA sequence: TGTGCTAGTGGTCACAGGACAGGGGGAACGCAGTATTTT. Translation gives CASGHRTGGTQYF. The rearrangement uses TRBV12-5 and TRBJ2-3; 10 bases match TRBD1. Per germline, CDR1 LGHNT and CDR2 FRNRAP. The CDR3 sequence is 13 residues long. The V and J ends lost 5 bases and 9 bases, in that order; junction bases with no gene match: 5.

The chain carries TRBV7-8 and TRBJ1-2; D unclear. V lost 5 bases, J lost 8 bases, and 12 bases lay in between. This CDR3 is 12 amino acids long. Germline loops: CDR1 SGHVS, CDR2 FQNEAQ. CDR3 protein: CASSRGSDGYTF. CDR3 nucleotides: TGTGCCAGCAGCCGAGGTAGCGACGGCTACACCTTC. Full variable domain (rest looked up from reference TRBV7-8 and TRBJ1-2): GAGVSQSPRYKVAKRGQDVALRCDPISGHVSLFWYQQALGQGPEFLTYFQNEAQLDKSGLPSDRFFAERPEGSVSTLKIQRTQQEDSAVYLCASSRGSDGYTFGSGTRLTVV.

The chain couples TRBV7-8 to TRBJ1-5, with 8 bases lining up with TRBD1. The CDR3 spans 16 residues. V shed 3 bases and J 3 bases; nucleotides not matched to a gene: 7. Germline values: CDR1 SGHVS, CDR2 FQNEAQ. This chain's CDR3 is CASSFTGGMVNQPQHF. In nucleotides, the CDR3 is TGTGCCAGCAGCTTTACAGGGGGGATGGTCAATCAGCCCCAGCATTTT.

The chain carries TRBV11-3 and TRBJ2-5; TRBD1 aligns across 7 bases. V was clipped by 1 base and J by 5 bases; unmatched bases: 7. The CDR3 runs to 15 residues. Germline CDR1 SGHNT, CDR2 YENEEA. The CDR3 DNA is TGTGCCAGCAGCTTAGGACAGGGATGGCCGGAGACCCAGTACTTC. Translation gives CASSLGQGWPETQYF.

The chain recombines TRBV15 with TRBJ2-1; D is possibly TRBD1 (6 bases). The V end was cut by 5 bases, the J end by 7 bases, with 18 bases between. Germline CDR1 LNHNV, CDR2 YYDKDF (reference sequence). The CDR3 is made up of 15 amino acids. CDR3 region: CATSWRQVVQNEQFF. The CDR3 DNA sequence: TGTGCCACCAGCTGGAGACAGGTCGTGCAAAATGAGCAGTTCTTC.

The genes are TRBV19 and TRBJ2-1; 8 nucleotides line up with TRBD2. Trimming cost V 3 bases and J 0 bases; bases outside gene matches: 4. The CDR3 is 16 residues long. CDR1 LNHDA and CDR2 SQIVND come from the germline V gene (reference sequence). The CDR3 loop is CASSILSGSSYNEQFF. For the CDR3, the DNA is TGTGCCAGTAGTATCCTAAGCGGGAGCTCCTACAATGAGCAGTTCTTC.

The V gene is TRBV3-1 (or the pseudogene TRBV3-2), the J gene TRBJ1-4; weak D call: TRBD1 (5 bases). Deletions cut 0 bases from V and 15 bases from J, with 11 bases between. This CDR3 region has 12 residues. Germline lookup yields CDR1 LGHDT and CDR2 YNNKEL (reference sequence). The CDR3 sequence: CASSQDKGMVFF. The CDR3 nucleotides are TGTGCCAGCAGCCAAGATAAGGGGATGGTGTTTTTT.

This clone was observed once. The chain uses TRBV28 and TRBJ1-1; D gene ambiguous. V was pared by 6 bases and J by 5 bases, with 19 bases between. The germline V gene has CDR1 MDHEN and CDR2 SYDVKM. The CDR3 has 15 residues. CDR3 in DNA: TGTGCCAGCAGCTTCTCCGGACGGGGAGGGACTGAAGCTTTCTTT. It translates to CASSFSGRGGTEAFF.

V is TRBV6-2 or TRBV6-3 and J is TRBJ1-2; D is possibly TRBD1 (5 bases). The CDR3 is made up of 14 amino acids. V was shortened by 6 bases and J by 4 bases, with 15 bases between the two germline ends. In germline, CDR1 is MNHEY, CDR2 SVGEGT. This chain's CDR3 is CASSPRGILYGYTF. CDR3 coding DNA: TGTGCCAGCAGCCCCCGGGGGATCCTCTATGGCTACACCTTC.

This clone was seen a few times. The chain joins TRBV7-8 to TRBJ1-1; 8 positions match TRBD1. With V trimmed by 5 bases and J by 11 bases, 10 bases remained unmatched. The CDR3 consists of 13 residues. The germline V gene has CDR1 SGHVS and CDR2 FQNEAQ. The CDR3 spells CASSPPGGRRAFF. The DNA for the CDR3 is TGTGCCAGCAGCCCCCCAGGGGGCCGCCGCGCTTTCTTT. Together with reference TRBV7-8 and TRBJ1-1, the CDR3 gives the full variable domain: GAGVSQSPRYKVAKRGQDVALRCDPISGHVSLFWYQQALGQGPEFLTYFQNEAQLDKSGLPSDRFFAERPEGSVSTLKIQRTQQEDSAVYLCASSPPGGRRAFFGQGTRLTVV.

J is TRBJ1-5 and V is TRBV19; 8 nucleotides agree with TRBD1. The CDR3 extends over 16 amino acids. J gave up 3 bases and V 0 bases, and 4 bases lay outside the gene matches. The germline V gene encodes CDR1 LNHDA and CDR2 SQIVND (reference sequence). The CDR3 loop reads CASSIERTGFNQPQHF. The CDR3 DNA reads TGTGCCAGTAGTATAGAGAGGACAGGGTTCAATCAGCCCCAGCATTTT.

The rearrangement joins TRBV5-1 to TRBJ1-2; possibly TRBD1 for D (6 bases). Trimming took off 3 bases at V and 4 bases at J, with 19 bases between the two ends. The germline V gene encodes CDR1 SGHRS and CDR2 YFSETQ. This CDR3 is 16 amino acids long. CDR3 DNA sequence: TGCGCCAGCAGCTCTGGACAGATTACTTCCCCCTATGGCTACACCTTC. Its protein is CASSSGQITSPYGYTF.

The CDR3 DNA follows: TGTGCCAGCAGCTCAGAGAAGGGGACTGAAGCTTTCTTT. It codes for CASSSEKGTEAFF. The V and J genes are TRBV7-9 and TRBJ1-1, with a weak D call TRBD1 (5 bases). This CDR3 is built from 13 residues. Looked up from germline, CDR1 is SEHNR and CDR2 is FQNEAQ (reference sequence). Trimming cost V 4 bases and J 5 bases, with 11 bases left between them.